This T cell receptor beta chain derives from a study of response to subunit inactivated influenza vaccine. Germline CDR1 is SGHRS and CDR2 is YFSETQ. The V end lost 0 bases, the J end lost 7 bases, and 7 bases lay between the germline ends. This CDR3 spans 13 amino acids. TCRdb independently ran MiXCR on the RT-PCR reads; one entry per CDR3 protein. This sample carries some 600,000 distinct CDR3 sequences, 13% to 15% of them seen once, and the ten largest clones take approximately 7.6%. This clonotype was detected many times. The sequencing used PBMCs from blood, collected less than 15 days before vaccination. This receptor was obtained from a man in his fifties who received an inactivated influenza vaccine. V and J are TRBV5-1 and TRBJ2-2; D remains unclear. Written as DNA, the CDR3 is TGCGCCAGCAGCTTGGCTAGAGGCGGGGAGCTGTTTTTT. Its protein is CASSLARGGELFF.